This TCR beta chain was recorded in a study of cytomegalovirus exposure and HLA in healthy donors. With 60 Vbeta and 13 Jbeta primers, the PCR was carried out. TCRdb's copy holds only in-frame clones and misses some; the assay was immunoSEQ multiplex PCR. The profile covers about 100,000 clones, with about four fifths appearing a single time and 2.5% to 3% taken by the ten largest. Trimming took off 5 bases at V and 6 bases at J, with 20 bases between the two ends. Germline lookup yields CDR1 SEHNR and CDR2 FQNEAQ (reference sequence). This CDR3 spans 16 amino acids. Whole-study results and caveats: With later analysis, a missense DCLRE1C variant became linked to TCR beta V- and J-gene trimming. The authors later found TCR association rates varying by HLA locus, with DRB1 most and HLA-C fewest. When presence/absence was analysed, sequencing depth was taken to be roughly uniform across donors. Analyzed later, most CMV-associated TCR beta chains appeared HLA-restricted.

Worth noting for this clone: Its target is unknown.

This sequence was found in a female donor in good health and CMV-seropositive. Sample: PBMCs. V usage is TRBV7-9 and J usage is TRBJ2-1; TRBD2 might be the D (6 bases). CDR3 DNA: TGTGCCAGCAGCCAAAGGAGGGGCCTTGGGAGCAATGAGCAGTTCTTC. Translation: CASSQRRGLGSNEQFF.